These T cell receptor beta chains were read from a single sample in a study of CD8 T cells in Susac syndrome. MiXCR, applied by TCRdb to the immunoSEQ multiplex PCR reads, yields one record per CDR3 protein. Here the sample spans about 180,000 distinct CDR3 sequences, around 95% being singletons. Sequencing was carried out using CD4+ T cells from PBMCs. These receptors came from a human donor with multiple sclerosis. Both conserved end residues are part of each CDR3. Each record gives: D gene, J gene, V gene, clone size, CDR3 DNA, CDR3 protein. D genes are given only for firm matches. Only part of the rows carry a size: once, few, many, or a class if the clone is expanded.

>NA|TRBJ2-2|TRBV6-2/TRBV6-3|NA
TGTGCCAGCAGTTACAGGGACGGTTTAACCGGGGAGCTGTTTTTT
CASSYRDGLTGELFF
>TRBD1|TRBJ1-6|TRBV7-8|NA
TGTGCCAGCAGCTTAGGCTTCGGGACAGCTAATTCACCCCTCCACTTT
CASSLGFGTANSPLHF
>NA|TRBJ2-7|TRBV4-3|NA
TGCGCCAGCAGCCAAGATTGGGCAGGACGCTACGAGCAGTACTTC
CASSQDWAGRYEQYF
>NA|TRBJ2-7|TRBV2|few
TGTGCCAGCCGCGGGTTCTCCTACGAGCAGTACTTC
CASRGFSYEQYF
>TRBD1|TRBJ2-2|TRBV5-6|NA
TGTGCCAGCAGGGAAGGACAGGGGGCTTTCGGGGAGCTGTTTTTT
CASREGQGAFGELFF
>NA|TRBJ1-1|TRBV4-3|NA
TGCGCCAGCAGCCAAGTTCTATGGAACACTGAAGCTTTCTTT
CASSQVLWNTEAFF
>TRBD2|TRBJ2-5|TRBV7-9|NA
TGTGCCAGCAGCTTTAGACTAGCGGGGGATAACCAGACCCAGTACTTC
CASSFRLAGDNQTQYF
>TRBD1|TRBJ2-7|TRBV6-6|NA
TGTGCCACCCGGACAGGGGGCTCCTACGAGCAGTACTTC
CATRTGGSYEQYF
>NA|TRBJ1-2|TRBV12-3/TRBV12-4|NA
TGTGCCAGCAGTTATTCAGGGAACTATGGCTACACCTTC
CASSYSGNYGYTF
>NA|TRBJ1-5|TRBV7-2|NA
TGTGCCAGCAGCCAGGACAGTCTTTATCAGCCCCAGCATTTT
CASSQDSLYQPQHF
>TRBD2|TRBJ2-1|TRBV20-1|NA
TGCAGTGCTAGAGCGCCTAGCGGGGACAATGAGCAGTTCTTC
CSARAPSGDNEQFF
>NA|TRBJ2-7|TRBV30|NA
TGTGCCTGGAGTACGGACCGACGCTCCTACGAGCAGTACTTC
CAWSTDRRSYEQYF
>NA|TRBJ2-3|TRBV13|NA
TGTGCCAGCAGCCGAAAGTTCCAGCAGTATTTT
CASSRKFQQYF
>TRBD1|TRBJ1-2|TRBV15|NA
TGTGCCACCAGCAGAGCAGACAGGGTCTATGGCTACACCTTC
CATSRADRVYGYTF
>NA|TRBJ2-1|TRBV5-6|NA
TGTGCCAGCAGCTTGAAGGAGGGAACAAGGTGGTTCTTC
CASSLKEGTRWFF
>NA|TRBJ1-5|TRBV29-1|NA
TGCAGGGCCCCGGGAGTGGGGTTGAATAGCAATCAGCCCCAGCATTTT
CRAPGVGLNSNQPQHF
>NA|TRBJ2-3|TRBV20-1|NA
TGCAGTGCTAGAGGAGCGGGTTCGACAGATACGCAGTATTTT
CSARGAGSTDTQYF
>TRBD1|TRBJ2-1|TRBV29-1|NA
TGCAGCGTCGTCACGTTTGGGACAGGGCGCAATGAGCAGTTCTTC
CSVVTFGTGRNEQFF
>TRBD1|TRBJ2-3|TRBV5-1|NA
TGCGCCAGCAGCTCTGCTCAGGGGGCAGATACGCAGTATTTT
CASSSAQGADTQYF
>NA|TRBJ1-2|TRBV6-5|NA
TGTGCCAGCAGAGCGGCCGTCGGCTATGGCTACACCTTC
CASRAAVGYGYTF
>NA|TRBJ1-1|TRBV5-1|NA
TGCGCCAGCAGCGCCGGACAGAACACTGAAGCTTTCTTT
CASSAGQNTEAFF
>NA|TRBJ2-1|TRBV12-3/TRBV12-4|NA
TGTGCCAGCAGTTTCTCGCAAGCGGGGCAGTTCTTC
CASSFSQAGQFF
>NA|TRBJ2-5|TRBV19|NA
TGTGCCAGTAGTATAGATCGATCGTACCAAGAGACCCAGTACTTC
CASSIDRSYQETQYF
>NA|TRBJ2-1|TRBV7-3|NA
TGTGCCAGCAGCTTTGGGGGGTACAATGAGCAGTTCTTC
CASSFGGYNEQFF
>TRBD2|TRBJ2-1|TRBV20-1|NA
TGCAGTGCTAGAGGGACTAGCTCCTACAATGAGCAGTTCTTC
CSARGTSSYNEQFF
>NA|TRBJ1-5|TRBV6-1|once
TGTGCCAGCAGTAAGGGCGATCAGCCCCAGCATTTT
CASSKGDQPQHF
>NA|TRBJ1-6|TRBV3-1|NA
TGTGCCAGCAGTCTTGGCGTTAGCAATTCACCCCTCCACTTT
CASSLGVSNSPLHF
>NA|TRBJ1-2|TRBV12-3/TRBV12-4|NA
TGTGCCAGCAGCTCAAGGGCAGGGATAGCTAACTATGGCTACACCTTC
CASSSRAGIANYGYTF
>NA|TRBJ1-5|TRBV20-1|NA
TGCAGTGCTAGAGGGGCAGGGGTTCAGCCCCAGCATTTT
CSARGAGVQPQHF
>NA|TRBJ2-2|TRBV9|once
TGTGCCAGCAGCGTAGAACTACAGGGCTCCGGGGAGCTGTTTTTT
CASSVELQGSGELFF
>NA|TRBJ2-3|TRBV7-6|NA
TGTGCCAGCAGCTTAGAGAGAGATACGCAGTATTTT
CASSLERDTQYF
>NA|TRBJ1-4|TRBV20-1|NA
TGCAGTGCTCCCCAGGGGAGGACTGAAAAACTGTTTTTT
CSAPQGRTEKLFF
>NA|TRBJ1-5|TRBV20-1|NA
TGCAGTGCTAGGGACCTCAATCAGCCCCAGCATTTT
CSARDLNQPQHF
>NA|TRBJ2-1|TRBV6-4|NA
TGTGCCAGCAGTGACTCTTTTGCAGGGGCCTACAATGAGCAGTTCTTC
CASSDSFAGAYNEQFF
>TRBD1|TRBJ1-2|TRBV27|NA
TGTGCCAGCAGGCCCACAGGGGGCGGCGGCTACACCTTC
CASRPTGGGGYTF
>NA|TRBJ1-1|TRBV29-1|NA
TGCAGCGTTGAGGCGGGACGGACCACTGAAGCTTTCTTT
CSVEAGRTTEAFF
>NA|TRBJ1-2|TRBV9|NA
TGTGCCAGCAGCCAAGGCCAGGATCTCTGGGGCTACACCTTC
CASSQGQDLWGYTF
>TRBD1|TRBJ1-5|TRBV24-1|NA
TGTGCCACCAGTGCCTCCGACAGGGCGGGGGGGATCAATCAGCCCCAGCATTTT
CATSASDRAGGINQPQHF
>NA|TRBJ1-5|TRBV12-3/TRBV12-4|NA
TGTGCCAGCAGTTTCGGTCAGGGTGGGGGTCAGCCCCAGCATTTT
CASSFGQGGGQPQHF
>TRBD1|TRBJ2-7|TRBV29-1|once
TGCAGCGTAAAAGTGGGGACAGCGACCTACGAGCAGTACTTC
CSVKVGTATYEQYF
>NA|TRBJ1-2|TRBV3-1|NA
TGTGCCAGCAGCCCGGACTGGGGAGATGGCTACACCTTC
CASSPDWGDGYTF
>TRBD1|TRBJ2-2|TRBV4-3|NA
TGCGCCAGCAGCCAGTTGGACAGGGACACCGGGGAGCTGTTTTTT
CASSQLDRDTGELFF
>NA|TRBJ1-6|TRBV9|NA
TGTGCCAGCAGCGCCCTGGACAGTATGGATTCACCCCTCCACTTT
CASSALDSMDSPLHF
>NA|TRBJ2-1|TRBV15|NA
TGTGCCACCAGCAGAGGACCGAGCTCCTACAATGAGCAGTTCTTC
CATSRGPSSYNEQFF
>TRBD2|TRBJ2-7|TRBV30|NA
TGTGCCTGGAGGGGGGGGACCTACGAGCAGTACTTC
CAWRGGTYEQYF
>NA|TRBJ2-1|TRBV29-1|NA
TGCAGCGTTGGGGGGGGCCGCGGCTCCCTCCGGCCCAGGTTCTTC
CSVGGGRGSLRPRFF
>NA|TRBJ1-2|TRBV6-2/TRBV6-3|NA
TGTGCCAGCACTAGAAACAGGGACCGCGGCTACACCTTC
CASTRNRDRGYTF
>NA|TRBJ2-6|TRBV20-1|NA
TGCAGTGCTAGCAGCTCTGGGGCCAACGTCCTGACTTTC
CSASSSGANVLTF
>NA|TRBJ1-2|TRBV9|NA
TGTGCCAGCAGCGTATGGTTTGGGCCCGGCCAACGCTACACCTTC
CASSVWFGPGQRYTF
>NA|TRBJ1-4|TRBV20-1|NA
TGCAGTGCCCAGGCTGGGGTGGCTAATGAAAAACTGTTTTTT
CSAQAGVANEKLFF
>NA|TRBJ2-7|TRBV20-1|NA
TGCAGTGCTAGAGGGTGGCAGGGCCTACCTTCCTACGAGCAGTACTTC
CSARGWQGLPSYEQYF
>NA|TRBJ1-6|TRBV3-1|NA
TGTGCCAGCAGCCAGAACAGGGTGACACCCCTCCACTTT
CASSQNRVTPLHF
>NA|TRBJ1-3|TRBV7-6|NA
TGTGCCAGCAGCCCCGACAGGACCTCTGGAAACACCATATATTTT
CASSPDRTSGNTIYF
>NA|TRBJ2-7|TRBV30|NA
TGTGCCTGGAGTGTACGGACAGCTACCTCCTACGAGCAGTACTTC
CAWSVRTATSYEQYF
>TRBD1|TRBJ1-2|TRBV4-2|NA
TGTGCCAGCAGCCAAGATCTCGGGGACAGATACAACTATGGCTACACCTTC
CASSQDLGDRYNYGYTF
>TRBD1|TRBJ2-3|TRBV6-1|few
TGTGCCAGCAGAGAGCGGGACAGGGGAAGAGATACGCAGTATTTT
CASRERDRGRDTQYF
>TRBD1|TRBJ2-3|TRBV29-1|NA
TGCAGCGTCCAGTATGGACAGGGGACAGATACGCAGTATTTT
CSVQYGQGTDTQYF
>NA|TRBJ2-1|TRBV15|once
TGTGCCACCAGCAGAGATTTAGTCAATGAGCAGTTCTTC
CATSRDLVNEQFF
>NA|TRBJ1-6|TRBV27|NA
TGTGCCAGCAGCAGAGGGCCTGCCGGGAGTTCACCCCTCCACTTT
CASSRGPAGSSPLHF